This T cell receptor (beta chain) is from a study of T cells in Graves' hyperthyroidism and ophthalmopathy. Authors of the study amplified TCR beta CDR3 regions from RNA transcripts. Using the HTBI primer set, a first-round RT-PCR was run on the TCR CDR3. TCRdb processed the multiplex PCR reads anew with MiXCR; each CDR3 protein has one entry. The top ten hold about 14% of the sample, which has approximately 640,000 distinct CDR3 sequences, roughly 17% seen once. As for this clonotype: Its antigen remains unidentified.

In making diagnoses, clinical symptoms, serum thyroxine and TRAb, thyroid ultrasound and orbital computed tomography were all used. The study's findings and limits: The model forecast ophthalmopathy, anticipating it by a median around 6.5 months before onset. A 13 V-J signature model discriminated ophthalmopathy versus stable hyperthyroidism. Most thyroid clonotypes that were expanded above 0.001 also turned up in blood.

The germline V and J ends were trimmed by 0 bases and 0 bases, with 9 bases remaining between them. The CDR3 is 15 amino acids. Germline V lookup: CDR1 GTSNPN, CDR2 SVGIG (reference sequence). The source of this sequence is a man aged 50-59 years with Graves' hyperthyroidism. V usage is TRBV30 and J usage is TRBJ1-3; D gene ambiguous. Sequencing input: blood. In DNA, the CDR3 is TGTGCCTGGAGTGTCGGCATTCTCTCTGGAAACACCATATATTTT. Its translation: CAWSVGILSGNTIYF.